Here is one T cell receptor beta chain with its context. It lacks a known antigen. No much larger clone exists at a distance of one base, and base qualities are not known. Genomic DNA was isolated from the sorted cells so that the TCRbeta CDR3 region could be sequenced. The immunoSEQ Assay was used to sequence the TCRbeta CDR3 regions. As stored in TCRdb, this immuneACCESS dataset retains in-frame rearrangements with V and J assigned. A fraction of the clones does not appear; measured against another copy, unresolved V genes explain less than half of the discrepancy, and the remainder lacks a known reason. Counted in this sample were around 69,000 clones; approximately 82% of them appeared once. About 1.7% of the sample belongs to the ten largest clones. CDR1 and CDR2 are read off the germline V gene as SGHRS and YFSETQ. Counted from cysteine to phenylalanine, this CDR3 has 14 amino acids. Just the 42-base CDR3 DNA is kept, in frame starting at base 1.

The trial excluded patients who had a history of autoimmune disease or were on systemic immunosuppression. Peripheral blood for TCR sequencing was collected from all dose cohorts at baseline, on cycle 4 day 1, and on cycle 7 day 1. The samples were taken from a phase I, first-in-human, multicenter, open-label dose-escalation trial of ivuxolimab. Adults with locally advanced or metastatic head and neck squamous cell, hepatocellular, melanoma or renal cell carcinoma were enrolled in the trial. Before TCR sequencing, CD4+ and CD8+ T cells were separately sorted from peripheral blood. The data stem from a study of OX40 agonist ivuxolimab in advanced cancers. Regarding the complete study: Ivuxolimab was an agonistic, fully human IgG2 monoclonal antibody directed against OX40 (CD134), a costimulatory receptor. Intravenous ivuxolimab was administered to patients every 2 weeks at six dose levels: 0.01, 0.1, 0.3, 1.5, 3 and 10 mg/kg. Among the approximately 50 dose-escalation patients, about 19 had hepatocellular carcinoma, some 15 melanoma, 9 renal cell carcinoma and 9 head and neck cancer. In the dose-escalation cohort, 82.7% of patients were male, and the mean age was roughly 60 years, with a range of roughly 23 to 85. Patients were allowed to have had prior anti-PD-1, anti-PD-L1 or anti-CTLA-4 therapy, and 30% to 50% of the dose-escalation patients had previously received checkpoint inhibitors. Three dose-escalation patients achieved partial responses, one with hepatocellular carcinoma and two with cutaneous melanoma. The point of sequencing TCRbeta in the periphery was to test whether ivuxolimab changed TCR sequence diversity and drove clonal T-cell expansion. The monotherapy dose-escalation portion (N of about 49 patients) of the phase I ivuxolimab trial is reported in the paper.

Paper-wide results and their limitations: After ivuxolimab, CD8+ T cells had more expanded clones than CD4+ T cells on average. The antigen specificity of the peripheral T cells that underwent clonal expansion was not determined. Partial responders in the 0.1-3.0 mg/kg groups had among the lowest normalized peripheral clonal expansion, especially among CD8+ T cells. At doses of 0.1 to 3.0 mg/kg, clonal expansion of both CD4+ and CD8+ T cells in blood was seen between baseline and week 6. Low levels of normalized T-cell clonal expansion were also seen in some nonresponding patients.

The sample here was CD4+ or CD8+ T cells sorted from blood, taken in a trial of the OX40 agonist ivuxolimab. This receptor was obtained from an adult with an advanced solid tumor such as melanoma, head and neck, liver or kidney cancer. The sequence links TRBV5-1 to TRBJ2-5, and possibly TRBD1, on 6 matching bases. The J call could be wrong; TRBJ2-7 is a better fit for the DNA end. The CDR3 has the sequence CASSLGTEVYEQYF. DNA sequence: TGCGCCAGCAGCTTGGGGACAGAGGTCTACGAGCAGTACTTC.